A single sample gave rise to the 13 T cell receptor beta chains below, sequenced in a study of human T cells and chemical hapten exposure. TCRdb re-called the RACE reads through MiXCR, storing one row per CDR3 protein. The sample shows 45,000 to 60,000 distinct CDR3 sequences, around 9.4% of them seen only once. Noted time point: pre-sensitization, week 0. Treatment defined: therapeutic diphenylcyclopropenone sensitization with weekly scalp DPC. The sequencing used whole blood, collected in connection with sensitization to the hapten diphenylcyclopropenone (DPC). These receptor sequences come from a woman in her thirties or forties with alopecia areata. Some clones in this sample may be carry-over from other donors' samples.

The sample holds a few counts of this clonotype. The chain uses TRBV7-9 and TRBJ2-3; D unresolved. Between the trimmed V and J ends, which lost 4 bases and 5 bases, there was a span of 7 bases. Germline CDR1 is SEHNR and CDR2 is FQNEAQ (reference sequence). The CDR3 runs to 12 residues. CDR3 protein: CASSWTRDTQYF. The CDR3 DNA reads as TGTGCCAGCAGCTGGACCCGAGATACGCAGTATTTT.

At least ten counts were recorded for this clonotype. The chain couples TRBV6-6 to TRBJ1-3; 7 bases map to TRBD1. In germline, CDR1 is MNHNY, CDR2 SVGAGI (reference sequence). The CDR3 spans 16 residues. The junction had 13 bases not matched to a gene; V was cut back by 6 bases and J by 5 bases. The DNA of the CDR3 is TGTGCCAGCAGGAGCGACAGGGTAGAGGGGAGAAACACCATATATTTT. It translates to CASRSDRVEGRNTIYF.

This clonotype occurred many times. V usage is TRBV20-1 and J usage is TRBJ1-1, with 9 positions matching TRBD1. Germline V gives CDR1 DFQATT, CDR2 SNEGSKA (reference sequence). This CDR3 spans 14 amino acids. After removal of 6 bases from V and 0 bases from J, the junction contained 5 bases not matched to a gene. The CDR3 coding sequence is TGCAGTGCAGGGGACAGGGCTATGAACACTGAAGCTTTCTTT. Protein: CSAGDRAMNTEAFF.

This clonotype has just a few counts. The V call is TRBV6-4, the J call TRBJ2-1; 11 positions agree with TRBD2. The junction had 3 bases not matched to a gene; V was cut back by 0 bases and J by 5 bases. Germline V CDR1 and CDR2: MRHNA, SNTAGT. This CDR3 is 16 amino acids long. In DNA form, the CDR3 reads TGTGCCAGCAGTGACTCTACTAGCGGGGGACACAATGAGCAGTTCTTC. Protein product: CASSDSTSGGHNEQFF.

This clonotype is classed as medium-sized. The rearrangement links TRBV29-1 to TRBJ1-1, with D uncertain. Germline-derived CDR1 and CDR2 are SQVTM and ANQGSEA. V lost 3 bases and J lost 11, with 10 bases in between. This CDR3 contains 10 residues. CDR3 bases: TGCAGCGTTGATATACAGAGGGCTTTCTTT. The encoded protein is CSVDIQRAFF.

This clonotype was found a few times. This sequence joins TRBV27 and TRBJ1-5; D ambiguous. The length of the CDR3 is 12 residues. CDR1 and CDR2 from the germline V gene are MNHEY and SMNVEV (reference sequence). V was pared by 5 bases and J by 3 bases, with 5 bases between. The CDR3: CASSTFNQPQHF. The CDR3 nucleotides read TGTGCCAGCAGTACTTTCAATCAGCCCCAGCATTTT.

This clonotype was seen ten or more times. This chain connects TRBV6-6 to TRBJ1-6; the D gene is possibly TRBD1 (6 bases). Germline V lookup: CDR1 MNHNY, CDR2 SVGAGI (reference sequence). The ends were cut back, 6 bases at V and 3 bases at J, with 9 bases in the middle. The CDR3 has 14 residues. The CDR3 loop reads CASSTGNYNSPLHF. The CDR3 nucleotides are TGTGCCAGCAGCACAGGGAACTATAATTCACCCCTCCACTTT.

This clonotype appeared once. The rearrangement links TRBV12-3 or TRBV12-4 to TRBJ2-5; D tentatively fits TRBD1 or TRBD2 (5 bases each). This CDR3 is built from 14 residues. Trimming took off 6 bases at V and 5 bases at J, with 16 bases between the two ends. The CDR3 sequence: CASSPTGPGETQYF. As DNA, the CDR3 is TGTGCCAGCAGCCCCACGGGGCCGGGCGAGACCCAGTACTTC.

There are many counts of this clonotype. This chain links TRBV5-1 with TRBJ2-1; 8 positions agree with TRBD2. After removal of 7 bases from V and 6 bases from J, the junction contained 12 bases not matched to a gene. The CDR3 contains 15 residues. Germline V gene lookup returns CDR1 SGHRS and CDR2 YFSETQ. CDR3 sequence (DNA): TGCGCCAGCGGAGAACCGGGACTAGGGGGCAATGAGCAGTTCTTC. Encoded protein: CASGEPGLGGNEQFF.

This clonotype was seen at least ten times. The rearrangement links TRBV5-4 to TRBJ2-5; a possible D gene is TRBD2 (6 bases). The CDR3 has 15 amino acids. Germline V gene data show CDR1 as SGHNT and CDR2 as YYREEE (reference sequence). V gave up 4 bases and J gave up 0 bases, with 13 bases separating them. The CDR3 sequence: CASSHGGENQETQYF. The CDR3 nucleotides are TGTGCCAGCAGCCACGGGGGAGAGAACCAAGAGACCCAGTACTTC.

This clonotype was counted only a few times. The chain recombines TRBV6-5 with TRBJ1-2; TRBD1 matches 7 bases. Germline assignment: CDR1 MNHEY and CDR2 SVGAGI. This CDR3 is 13 amino acids long. With V trimmed by 8 bases and J by 2 bases, 5 bases remained unmatched. DNA for the CDR3: TGTGCCAGCCGGGGGACAGAGAACTATGGCTACACCTTC. Translation: CASRGTENYGYTF.

This clonotype was recorded at least ten times. This chain uses TRBV5-6 with TRBJ1-6; TRBD1 matches at 8 bases. This CDR3 has 15 amino acids. Germline values: CDR1 SGHDT, CDR2 YYEEEE. V shed 3 bases and J 5 bases; nucleotides not matched to a gene: 4. The CDR3 here is CASSSVDRDNSPLHF. In DNA form, the CDR3 reads TGTGCCAGCAGCTCGGTGGACAGGGATAATTCACCCCTCCACTTT.

With respect to this clonotype: A much larger clone sits a single nucleotide away, making a read error possible. It is likely a read error, because the conserved phenylalanine at the end of the CDR3 is missing. This chain links TRBV29-1 with TRBJ1-1; D is unclear. Germline CDR1 is SQVTM and CDR2 is ANQGSEA. The V end was cut by 6 bases, the J end by 6 bases, with 8 bases between. CDR3 length: 10 amino acids. This CDR3 reads CSVHRAEAFS. In DNA form, the CDR3 reads TGCAGCGTGCACAGAGCTGAAGCTTTCTCT.